Given below is one TCR beta chain in context. Other nucleotide sequences from this sample produce the same CDR3. These data belong to a study of blood T cell repertoires in COVID-19. The overall study: Acute-phase and convalescent COVID-19 samples originated in the United States, Italy and Spain. From T cells, B-cell-depleted T cells, or PBMCs came the material, which was cDNA or gDNA.

Profiled with immunoSEQ multiplex PCR; TCRdb holds only in-frame clones, not every one. The table lists more than 110,000 clones, 75% to 90% of them singletons. This sequence originates from a man aged 50 to 59 who had recovered from COVID-19. What was sequenced was PBMCs or T cells enriched from blood (not recorded which).

The CDR3 DNA sequence: TGTGCCAGCAGTTCTGGGACAGCCAACTATGGCTACACCTTC. It is translated as CASSSGTANYGYTF. This sequence joins TRBV28 and TRBJ1-2; 7 bases line up with TRBD1. The V and J ends lost 4 bases and 2 bases, in that order; junction bases with no gene match: 4. Germline V gives CDR1 MDHEN, CDR2 SYDVKM. The CDR3 spans 14 residues.